The 5 T cell receptor beta chains below all came from one sample that was sequenced in a study of blood T cell repertoires in COVID-19. Assay used: immunoSEQ multiplex PCR; TCRdb lists only in-frame clones, some missing. The data hold about 74,000 clones, with roughly 80% observed a single time. Sequences were obtained from peripheral blood. The receptors originated from a man aged 80 or over with acute or convalescent COVID-19.

The chain uses TRBV9 and TRBJ2-7; 13 nucleotides match TRBD2. The V and J ends lost 4 bases and 6 bases, in that order; junction bases with no gene match: 7. CDR1 and CDR2 from the germline V gene are SGDLS and YYNGEE. The CDR3 contains 15 residues. DNA of the CDR3: TGTGCCAGCAGCCCCGGACTAGCGGGAGCGGGCGAGCAGTACTTC. This sequence encodes CASSPGLAGAGEQYF.

Concerning this clone itself: The junction differs from germline at one of its ends, possibly a read error. The V and J genes are TRBV29-1 and TRBJ1-2; 7 nucleotides agree with TRBD1. This CDR3 region has 13 residues. Germline V gene lookup returns CDR1 SQVTM and CDR2 ANQGSEA. The CDR3 DNA sequence: TGCAGCGTGGAAGGGACAGATAACTATGGCTACACCTTC. Translating it yields CSVEGTDNYGYTF.

This chain connects TRBV7-2 to TRBJ1-4; D possibly corresponds to TRBD1 (5 bases). Between the trimmed V and J ends, which lost 2 bases and 8 bases, there was a span of 15 bases. CDR3 length equals 15 residues. The germline gives CDR1 SGHTA, CDR2 FQGNSA. The chain's CDR3 is CASSLQWGAGEKLFF. The CDR3 DNA sequence: TGTGCCAGCAGCTTACAATGGGGCGCTGGGGAAAAACTGTTTTTT. The full variable domain, rest sourced from reference TRBV7-2 and TRBJ1-4, is GAGVSQSPSNKVTEKGKDVELRCDPISGHTALYWYRQSLGQGLEFLIYFQGNSAPDKSGLPSDRFSAERTGGSVSTLTIQRTQQEDSAVYLCASSLQWGAGEKLFFGSGTQLSVL.

The chain's CDR3 is CASSVGQVTNTGELFF. CDR3 nucleotides: TGTGCCAGCAGCGTTGGACAGGTTACTAACACCGGGGAGCTGTTTTTT. This rearrangement joins TRBV7-2 to TRBJ2-2, with 7 bases aligning to TRBD1. The CDR3 is 16 residues long. In germline, CDR1 is SGHTA, CDR2 FQGNSA. The trim removed 5 bases at V and 2 bases at J, leaving 8 bases unmatched.

The gene calls are TRBV25-1 and TRBJ1-6; 9 bases match TRBD1. Germline loops: CDR1 MGHDK, CDR2 SYGVNS. The CDR3 is made up of 13 amino acids. The junction had 2 bases not matched to a gene; V was cut back by 7 bases and J by 7 bases. The DNA for the CDR3 is TGTGCCAGCATGACAGGGGGAAATTCACCCCTCCACTTT. This encodes CASMTGGNSPLHF.